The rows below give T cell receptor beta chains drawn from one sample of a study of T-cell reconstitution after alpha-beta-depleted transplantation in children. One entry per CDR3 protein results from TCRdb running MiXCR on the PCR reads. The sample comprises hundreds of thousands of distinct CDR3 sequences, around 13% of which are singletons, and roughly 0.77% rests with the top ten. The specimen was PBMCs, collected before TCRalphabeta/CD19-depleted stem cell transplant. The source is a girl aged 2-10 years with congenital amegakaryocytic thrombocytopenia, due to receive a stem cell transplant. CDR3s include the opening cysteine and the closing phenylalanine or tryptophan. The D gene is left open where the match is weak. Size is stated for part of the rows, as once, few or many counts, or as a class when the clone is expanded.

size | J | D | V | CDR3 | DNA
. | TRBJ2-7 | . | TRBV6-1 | CASRVRGKLYEQYF | TGTGCCAGCAGAGTAAGGGGAAAACTATACGAGCAGTACTTC
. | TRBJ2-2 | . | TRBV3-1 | CASSQDYGDTGELFF | TGTGCCAGCAGCCAAGACTACGGAGACACCGGGGAGCTGTTTTTT
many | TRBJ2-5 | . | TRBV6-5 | CASSYGVVRGETQYF | TGTGCCAGCAGTTACGGTGTAGTTAGAGGAGAGACCCAGTACTTC
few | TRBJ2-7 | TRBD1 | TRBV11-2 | CASSTTGTGAYEQYF | TGTGCCAGCAGCACAACCGGGACAGGGGCCTACGAGCAGTACTTC
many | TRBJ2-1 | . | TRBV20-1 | CSAIRALNEQFF | TGCAGTGCGATCCGGGCGCTCAATGAGCAGTTCTTC
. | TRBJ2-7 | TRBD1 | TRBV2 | CASGTGTSYEQYF | TGTGCCAGCGGGACAGGGACCTCCTACGAGCAGTACTTC
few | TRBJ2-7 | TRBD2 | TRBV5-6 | CASSLGLAELNEQYF | TGTGCCAGCAGCTTGGGACTAGCGGAACTAAACGAGCAGTACTTC
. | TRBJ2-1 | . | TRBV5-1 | CASSLAEGASGDEQFF | TGCGCCAGCAGCTTGGCGGAGGGGGCCTCGGGAGATGAGCAGTTCTTC
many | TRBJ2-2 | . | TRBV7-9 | CASSSNTNTGELFF | TGTGCCAGCAGCTCTAATACGAACACCGGGGAGCTGTTTTTT
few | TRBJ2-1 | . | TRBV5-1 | CASSRPGSSLPLSYNEQFF | TGCGCCAGCAGCAGGCCGGGGTCATCACTTCCTCTCTCCTACAATGAGCAGTTCTTC
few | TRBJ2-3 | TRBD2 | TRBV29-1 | CSVELAGGPDTQYF | TGCAGCGTTGAGCTAGCGGGAGGGCCAGATACGCAGTATTTT
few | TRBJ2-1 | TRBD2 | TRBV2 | CASTASGYYNEQFF | TGTGCCAGCACGGCTAGCGGGTATTACAATGAGCAGTTCTTC
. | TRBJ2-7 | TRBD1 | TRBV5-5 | CASSSDAGTASYEQYF | TGTGCCAGCAGCTCAGACGCCGGGACAGCCTCCTACGAGCAGTACTTC
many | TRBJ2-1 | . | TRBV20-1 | CSASDYNEQFF | TGCAGTGCTAGTGATTACAATGAGCAGTTCTTC
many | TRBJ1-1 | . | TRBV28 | CASSSLPRSLFEPFF | TGTGCCAGCAGTTCCCTCCCCAGGTCCCTGTTTGAACCTTTCTTT
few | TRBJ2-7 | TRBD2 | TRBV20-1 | CSAWASGSVGSYEQYF | TGCAGTGCTTGGGCTAGCGGGAGCGTCGGATCCTACGAGCAGTACTTC
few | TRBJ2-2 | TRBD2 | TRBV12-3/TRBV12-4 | CAGGAGTLGGELFF | TGTGCCGGGGGAGCGGGGACGCTTGGCGGGGAGCTGTTTTTT
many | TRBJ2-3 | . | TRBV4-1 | CASSQGGPSSVTDTQYF | TGCGCCAGCAGCCAAGGCGGGCCTAGCTCGGTCACAGATACGCAGTATTTT
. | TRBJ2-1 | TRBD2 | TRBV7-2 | CASSFGVAAGDEQFF | TGTGCCAGCAGCTTTGGGGTGGCAGCGGGAGATGAGCAGTTCTTC
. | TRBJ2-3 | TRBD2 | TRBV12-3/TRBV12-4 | CASSFLETSRDTQYF | TGTGCCAGCAGTTTTCTGGAGACTAGCCGAGATACGCAGTATTTT
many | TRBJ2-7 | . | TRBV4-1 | CASSQVTGVAYEQYF | TGCGCCAGCAGCCAAGTAACGGGAGTGGCCTACGAGCAGTACTTC
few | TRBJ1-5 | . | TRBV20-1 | CSARDPRKFGQPQHF | TGCAGTGCTAGAGATCCCAGGAAGTTCGGTCAGCCCCAGCATTTT
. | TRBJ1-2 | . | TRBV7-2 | CASSLLGPGAVGGYTF | TGTGCCAGCAGCTTATTAGGTCCAGGGGCGGTAGGGGGCTACACCTTC
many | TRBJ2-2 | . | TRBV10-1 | CASGTRENTGELFF | TGCGCCAGCGGTACTCGGGAGAACACCGGGGAGCTGTTTTTT
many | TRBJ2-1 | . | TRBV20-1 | CSVGSEQFF | TGCAGTGTCGGGTCTGAGCAGTTCTTC
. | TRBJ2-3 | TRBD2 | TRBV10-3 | CAISELHTRTSGRTDTQYF | TGTGCCATCAGTGAGCTGCATACGCGGACTAGCGGGAGGACAGATACGCAGTATTTT
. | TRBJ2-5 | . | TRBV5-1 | CASSSPGETQYF | TGCGCCAGCAGCTCACCTGGGGAGACCCAGTACTTC
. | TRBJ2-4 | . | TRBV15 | CATRQDGIKNIQYF | TGTGCCACCAGGCAGGACGGAATTAAAAACATTCAGTACTTC
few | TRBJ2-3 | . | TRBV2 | CASSVPDGYTDTQYF | TGTGCCAGCAGCGTGCCGGACGGATACACAGATACGCAGTATTTT
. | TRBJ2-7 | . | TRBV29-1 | CSVRDLGNSYEQYF | TGCAGCGTTAGGGACCTAGGGAACTCCTACGAGCAGTACTTC
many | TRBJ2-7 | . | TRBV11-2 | CASSSRGGYEQYF | TGTGCCAGCAGCTCCCGTGGAGGCTACGAGCAGTACTTC
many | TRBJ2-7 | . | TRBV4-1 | CASSLRRGDYEQYF | TGCGCCAGCAGCCTCAGGAGGGGGGATTACGAGCAGTACTTC
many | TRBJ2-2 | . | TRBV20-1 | CSARAPMTGELFF | TGCAGTGCTAGGGCCCCAATGACCGGGGAGCTGTTTTTT
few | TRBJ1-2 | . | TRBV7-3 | CASSPGDRGNYGYTF | TGTGCCAGCAGCCCGGGGGATCGAGGGAACTATGGCTACACCTTC
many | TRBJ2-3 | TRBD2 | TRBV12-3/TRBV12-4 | CASRPGLADTDTQYF | TGTGCCAGCAGGCCGGGACTAGCAGACACAGATACGCAGTATTTT
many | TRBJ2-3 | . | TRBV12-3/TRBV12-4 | CASSSLRLTTSTDTQYF | TGTGCCAGCAGTTCCCTCAGGTTGACAACTAGCACAGATACGCAGTATTTT
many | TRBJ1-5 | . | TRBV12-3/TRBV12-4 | CASRLGRNQPQHF | TGTGCCAGCAGACTTGGACGGAATCAGCCCCAGCATTTT